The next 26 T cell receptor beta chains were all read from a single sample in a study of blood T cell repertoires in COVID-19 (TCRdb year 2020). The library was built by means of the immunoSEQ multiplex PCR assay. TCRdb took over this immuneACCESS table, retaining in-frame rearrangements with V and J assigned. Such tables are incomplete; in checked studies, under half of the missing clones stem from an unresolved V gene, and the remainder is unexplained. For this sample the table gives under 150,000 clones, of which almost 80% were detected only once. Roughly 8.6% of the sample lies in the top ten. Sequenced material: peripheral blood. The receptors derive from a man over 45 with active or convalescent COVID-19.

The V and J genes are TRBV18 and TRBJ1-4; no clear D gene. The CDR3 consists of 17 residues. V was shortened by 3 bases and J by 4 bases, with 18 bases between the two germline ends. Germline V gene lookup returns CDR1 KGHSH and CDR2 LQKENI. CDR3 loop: CASSPTGVTGNNEKLFF. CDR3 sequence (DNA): TGTGCCAGCTCACCCACCGGGGTCACGGGGAATAATGAAAAACTGTTTTTT.

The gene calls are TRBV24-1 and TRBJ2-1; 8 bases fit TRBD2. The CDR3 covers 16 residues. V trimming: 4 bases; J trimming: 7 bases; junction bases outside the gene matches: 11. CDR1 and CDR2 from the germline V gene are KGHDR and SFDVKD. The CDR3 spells CATSDSVGGRYNEQFF. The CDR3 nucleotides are TGTGCCACCAGTGACAGTGTTGGCGGGAGGTATAATGAGCAGTTCTTC.

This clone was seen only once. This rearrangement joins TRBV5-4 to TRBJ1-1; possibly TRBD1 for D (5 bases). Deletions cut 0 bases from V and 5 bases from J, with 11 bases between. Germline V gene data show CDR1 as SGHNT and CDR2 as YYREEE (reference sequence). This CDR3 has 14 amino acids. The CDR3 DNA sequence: TGTGCCAGCAGCTTGGGACGGACAAATACTGAAGCTTTCTTT. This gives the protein CASSLGRTNTEAFF.

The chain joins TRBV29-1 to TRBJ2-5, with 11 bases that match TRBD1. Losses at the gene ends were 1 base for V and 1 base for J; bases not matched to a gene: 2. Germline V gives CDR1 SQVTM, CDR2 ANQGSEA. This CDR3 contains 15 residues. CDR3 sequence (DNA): TGCAGCGTTGAAGGGACAGGGGGCACCCAAGAGACCCAGTACTTC. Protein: CSVEGTGGTQETQYF. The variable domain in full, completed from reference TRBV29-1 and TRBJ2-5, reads SAVISQKPSRDICQRGTSLTIQCQVDSQVTMMFWYRQQPGQSLTLIATANQGSEATYESGFVIDKFPISRPNLTFSTLTVSNMSPEDSSIYLCSVEGTGGTQETQYFGPGTRLLVL.

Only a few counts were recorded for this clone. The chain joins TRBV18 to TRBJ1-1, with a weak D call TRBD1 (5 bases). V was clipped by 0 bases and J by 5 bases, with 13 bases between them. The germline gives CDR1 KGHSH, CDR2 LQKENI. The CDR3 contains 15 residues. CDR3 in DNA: TGTGCCAGCTCACCACCGTCTGGGGCGGGGACTGAAGCTTTCTTT. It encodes CASSPPSGAGTEAFF.

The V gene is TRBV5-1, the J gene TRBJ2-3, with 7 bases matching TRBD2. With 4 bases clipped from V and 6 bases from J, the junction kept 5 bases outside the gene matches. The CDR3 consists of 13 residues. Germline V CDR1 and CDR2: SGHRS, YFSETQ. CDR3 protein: CASSVTSLDTQYF. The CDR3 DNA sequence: TGCGCCAGCAGCGTGACTAGCCTGGATACGCAGTATTTT.

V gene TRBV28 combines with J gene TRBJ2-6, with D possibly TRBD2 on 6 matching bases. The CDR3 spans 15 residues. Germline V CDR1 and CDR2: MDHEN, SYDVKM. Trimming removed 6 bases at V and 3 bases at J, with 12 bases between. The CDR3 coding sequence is TGTGCCAGCAGGGGCGGGACCGGTGGGGCCAACGTCCTGACTTTC. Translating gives CASRGGTGGANVLTF. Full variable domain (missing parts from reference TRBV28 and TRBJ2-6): DVKVTQSSRYLVKRTGEKVFLECVQDMDHENMFWYRQDPGLGLRLIYFSYDVKMKEKGDIPEGYSVSREKKERFSLILESASTNQTSMYLCASRGGTGGANVLTFGAGSRLTVL.

The CDR3 bases are TGTGCCTGGAGCTATTGCCCAACTAATGAAAAACTGTTTTTT. This translates into CAWSYCPTNEKLFF. The chain employs TRBV30 and TRBJ1-4; D is uncertain. This CDR3 has 14 amino acids. Trimming shortened V by 3 bases and J by 0 bases, and 8 bases separated the two germline ends. Germline V gene lookup returns CDR1 GTSNPN and CDR2 SVGIG (reference sequence).

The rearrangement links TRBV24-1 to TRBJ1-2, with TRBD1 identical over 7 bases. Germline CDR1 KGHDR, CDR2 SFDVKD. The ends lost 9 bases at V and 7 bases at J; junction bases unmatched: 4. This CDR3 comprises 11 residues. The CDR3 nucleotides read TGTGCCACCGGGACAGACGTTGGCTACACCTTC. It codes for CATGTDVGYTF.

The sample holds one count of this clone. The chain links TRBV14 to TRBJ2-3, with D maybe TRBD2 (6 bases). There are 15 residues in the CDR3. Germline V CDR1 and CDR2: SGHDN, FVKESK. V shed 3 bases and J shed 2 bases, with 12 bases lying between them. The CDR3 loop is CASSQIAENTDTQYF. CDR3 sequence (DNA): TGTGCCAGCAGCCAGATAGCGGAGAACACAGATACGCAGTATTTT.

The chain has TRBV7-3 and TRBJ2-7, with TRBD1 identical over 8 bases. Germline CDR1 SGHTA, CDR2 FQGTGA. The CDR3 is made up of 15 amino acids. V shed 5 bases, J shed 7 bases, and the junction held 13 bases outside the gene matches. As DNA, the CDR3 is TGTGCCAGCAGCGCCCGCGCGACAGGGGTAGGAGAGCAGTACTTC. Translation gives CASSARATGVGEQYF.

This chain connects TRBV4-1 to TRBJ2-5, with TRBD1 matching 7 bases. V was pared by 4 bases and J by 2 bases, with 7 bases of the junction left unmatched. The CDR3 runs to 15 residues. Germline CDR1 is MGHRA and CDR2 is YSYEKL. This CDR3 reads CASSLQGGFQETQYF. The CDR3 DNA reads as TGCGCCAGCAGCCTACAAGGGGGCTTTCAAGAGACCCAGTACTTC.

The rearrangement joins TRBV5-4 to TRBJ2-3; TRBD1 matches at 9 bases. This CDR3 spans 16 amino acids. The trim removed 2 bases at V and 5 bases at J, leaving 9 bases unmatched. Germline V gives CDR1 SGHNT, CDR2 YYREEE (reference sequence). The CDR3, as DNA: TGTGCCAGCAGCTTCCGGACAGGGGACAAGGGAGATACGCAGTATTTT. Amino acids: CASSFRTGDKGDTQYF.

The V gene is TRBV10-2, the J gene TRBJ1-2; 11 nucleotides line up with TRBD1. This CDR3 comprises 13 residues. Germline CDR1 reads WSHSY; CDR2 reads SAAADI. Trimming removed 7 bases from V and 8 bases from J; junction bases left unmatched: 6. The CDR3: CASTGTGGRGYTF. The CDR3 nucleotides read TGCGCCAGCACCGGGACAGGGGGTCGCGGCTACACCTTC.

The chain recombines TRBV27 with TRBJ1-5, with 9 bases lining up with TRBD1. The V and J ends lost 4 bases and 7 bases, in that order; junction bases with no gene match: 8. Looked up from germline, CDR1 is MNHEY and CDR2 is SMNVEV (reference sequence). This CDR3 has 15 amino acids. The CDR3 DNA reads TGTGCCAGCAGTTCCCTAACAGGGGGCGGGCAGCCCCAGCATTTT. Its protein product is CASSSLTGGGQPQHF.

CDR3 amino acids: CASSINHSPVNEQFF. CDR3 sequence (DNA): TGTGCCAGTAGTATAAACCACAGTCCTGTCAATGAGCAGTTCTTC. The V gene is TRBV19, the J gene TRBJ2-1; D is undetermined. CDR1 and CDR2 from the germline V gene are LNHDA and SQIVND (reference sequence). V shed 2 bases and J shed 6 bases, with 14 bases lying between them. The CDR3 loop spans 15 amino acids.

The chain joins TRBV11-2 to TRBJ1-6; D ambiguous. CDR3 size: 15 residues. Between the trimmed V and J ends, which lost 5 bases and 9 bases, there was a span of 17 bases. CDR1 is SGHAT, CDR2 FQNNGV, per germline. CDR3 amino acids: CASSPRERNSSPLHF. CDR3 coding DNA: TGTGCCAGCAGCCCCCGGGAGCGGAATAGTTCACCCCTCCACTTT.

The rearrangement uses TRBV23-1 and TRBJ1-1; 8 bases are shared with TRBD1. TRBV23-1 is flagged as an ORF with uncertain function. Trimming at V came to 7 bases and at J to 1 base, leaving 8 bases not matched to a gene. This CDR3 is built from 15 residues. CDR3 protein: CASKQLDRGNTEAFF. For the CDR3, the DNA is TGCGCCAGCAAGCAATTAGACAGGGGGAACACTGAAGCTTTCTTT.

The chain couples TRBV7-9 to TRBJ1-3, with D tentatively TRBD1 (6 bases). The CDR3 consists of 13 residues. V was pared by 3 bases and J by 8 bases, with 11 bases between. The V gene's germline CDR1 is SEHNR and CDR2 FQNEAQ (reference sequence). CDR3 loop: CASSFYRDDTIYF. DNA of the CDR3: TGTGCCAGCAGCTTCTACAGGGATGACACCATATATTTT. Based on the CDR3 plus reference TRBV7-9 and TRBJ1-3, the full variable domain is DTGVSQNPRHKITKRGQNVTFRCDPISEHNRLYWYRQTLGQGPEFLTYFQNEAQLEKSRLLSDRFSAERPKGSFSTLEIQRTEQGDSAMYLCASSFYRDDTIYFGEGSWLTVV.

CDR3 in DNA: TGTGCCAGCAGCGTAATCTCTCAGGGGAAGGGAAACACCATATATTTT. This gives the protein CASSVISQGKGNTIYF. The chain joins TRBV9 to TRBJ1-3; a possible D gene is TRBD1 (6 bases). CDR1 and CDR2 (germline): SGDLS, YYNGEE. This CDR3 is 16 amino acids long. V lost 1 base and J 4 bases, leaving 15 bases between the germline ends.

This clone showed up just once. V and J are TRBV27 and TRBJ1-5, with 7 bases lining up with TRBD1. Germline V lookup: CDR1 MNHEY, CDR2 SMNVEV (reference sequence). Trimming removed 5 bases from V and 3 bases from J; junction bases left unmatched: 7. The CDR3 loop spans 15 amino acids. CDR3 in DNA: TGTGCCAGCAGTCCCGGGACAGTTTTCAATCAGCCCCAGCATTTT. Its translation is CASSPGTVFNQPQHF.

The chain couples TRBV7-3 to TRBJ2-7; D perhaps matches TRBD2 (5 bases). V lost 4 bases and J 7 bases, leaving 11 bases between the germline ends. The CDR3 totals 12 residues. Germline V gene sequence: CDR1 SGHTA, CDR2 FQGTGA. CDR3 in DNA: TGTGCCAGCAGCTATCCCCCGGGAGAGCAGTACTTC. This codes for CASSYPPGEQYF.

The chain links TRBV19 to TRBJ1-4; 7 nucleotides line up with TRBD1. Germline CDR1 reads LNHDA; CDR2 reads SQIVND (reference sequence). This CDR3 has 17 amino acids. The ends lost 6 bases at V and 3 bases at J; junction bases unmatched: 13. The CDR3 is CASSAGGYRGANEKLFF. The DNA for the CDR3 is TGTGCCAGTAGCGCTGGGGGATACAGGGGAGCTAATGAAAAACTGTTTTTT.

CDR3: CSVVRGSTGELFF. CDR3 DNA: TGCAGCGTTGTAAGGGGCAGCACCGGGGAGCTGTTTTTT. This chain joins TRBV29-1 and TRBJ2-2, with D maybe TRBD1 (5 bases). The germline V gene has CDR1 SQVTM and CDR2 ANQGSEA. The ends were cut back, 4 bases at V and 4 bases at J, with 10 bases in the middle. The CDR3 sequence is 13 residues long.

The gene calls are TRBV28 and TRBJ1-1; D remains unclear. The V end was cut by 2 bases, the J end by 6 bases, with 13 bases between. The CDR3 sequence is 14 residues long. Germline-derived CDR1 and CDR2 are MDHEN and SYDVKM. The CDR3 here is CASSLAGSVPEAFF. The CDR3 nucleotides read TGTGCCAGCAGTTTAGCGGGTAGCGTGCCTGAAGCTTTCTTT.

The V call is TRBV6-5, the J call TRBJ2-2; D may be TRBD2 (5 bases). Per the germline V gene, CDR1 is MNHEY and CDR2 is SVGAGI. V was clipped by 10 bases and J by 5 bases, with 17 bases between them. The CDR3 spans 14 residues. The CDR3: CATTILGRTGELFF. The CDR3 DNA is TGTGCCACCACGATACTAGGGCGAACCGGGGAGCTGTTTTTT.